Presented here are 21 T cell receptor beta chains from one specimen sequenced in a study of blood T cell repertoires in COVID-19. Profiled with immunoSEQ multiplex PCR; TCRdb holds only in-frame clones, not every one. The data contain 95,000 to 120,000 clones, approximately 70% of them seen just once; the ten biggest clones take up about 2%. The specimen sequenced was peripheral blood. These receptors were collected from a woman aged 40 to 49 with acute or convalescent COVID-19.

This sequence joins TRBV5-1 and TRBJ2-1; 10 nucleotides align to TRBD1. The V gene's germline CDR1 is SGHRS and CDR2 YFSETQ. The CDR3 runs 16 residues. The V segment lost 0 bases and the J segment 4 bases; nucleotides outside the gene matches: 4. DNA of the CDR3: TGCGCCAGCAGCTTGGGAGGGACAGGGGAATACAATGAGCAGTTCTTC. As protein: CASSLGGTGEYNEQFF.

The V and J genes are TRBV11-2 and TRBJ1-1, with a weak D call TRBD1 (5 bases). V lost 7 bases, J lost 7 bases, and 19 bases lay in between. Germline V CDR1 and CDR2: SGHAT, FQNNGV. There are 14 residues in the CDR3. Here the CDR3 DNA reads TGTGCCAGCACCCCCAACCTTTTGGGGCTTGAAGCTTTCTTT. Amino acids: CASTPNLLGLEAFF.

The gene calls are TRBV7-2 and TRBJ1-2, with TRBD1 identical over 12 bases. J gave up 5 bases and V 4 bases, and 5 bases lay outside the gene matches. The CDR3 runs 15 residues. Germline values: CDR1 SGHTA, CDR2 FQGNSA. CDR3 residues: CASSSGQGAQYGYTF. The CDR3 coding sequence is TGTGCCAGCAGCTCGGGACAGGGGGCGCAGTATGGCTACACCTTC.

V and J are TRBV5-5 and TRBJ1-1; D is unclear. The V end lost 7 bases, the J end lost 0 bases, and 4 bases lay between the germline ends. The CDR3 runs 11 residues. Germline V gene sequence: CDR1 SGHKS, CDR2 YYEKEE (reference sequence). The CDR3 sequence: CASGVNTEAFF. In DNA, the CDR3 is TGTGCCAGCGGAGTGAACACTGAAGCTTTCTTT.

This clone has a handful of counts. This sequence joins TRBV30 and TRBJ2-1; the D is unclear. The germline V gene has CDR1 GTSNPN and CDR2 SVGIG (reference sequence). V was shortened by 2 bases and J by 7 bases, with 15 bases between the two germline ends. The CDR3 has 14 amino acids. The CDR3 loop reads CAWSPDWPANEQFF. CDR3 in DNA: TGTGCCTGGAGTCCCGACTGGCCTGCGAATGAGCAGTTCTTC.

This clone was seen repeatedly, ten times or more. V is TRBV9 and J is TRBJ1-3; a weak D match, TRBD1 (6 bases). CDR1 is SGDLS, CDR2 YYNGEE, per germline. The CDR3 runs to 17 residues. V lost 4 bases and J lost 4, with 21 bases in between. CDR3 nucleotides: TGTGCCAGCAGCCCCCGGGACGGGGGGCGTCTCGGAAACACCATATATTTT. Encoded protein: CASSPRDGGRLGNTIYF.

V is TRBV5-1 and J is TRBJ2-1; 9 bases map to TRBD2. The CDR3 is 15 residues long. Germline assignment: CDR1 SGHRS and CDR2 YFSETQ. The trim removed 5 bases at V and 3 bases at J, leaving 6 bases unmatched. The CDR3 loop is CASSNSGGYYNEQFF. The CDR3 DNA reads as TGCGCCAGCAGTAATAGCGGGGGCTACTACAATGAGCAGTTCTTC.

This rearrangement joins TRBV3-1 (or the pseudogene TRBV3-2) to TRBJ1-2; TRBD1 matches at 8 bases. In germline, CDR1 is LGHDT, CDR2 YNNKEL (reference sequence). Trimming took 4 bases from V and 7 from J; bases not matched to a gene: 5. This CDR3 contains 13 residues. For the CDR3, the DNA is TGTGCCAGCAGCCCCGGACAGGGTGGTGGCTACACCTTC. Its protein product is CASSPGQGGGYTF.

This clone was detected ten times or more. The V and J genes are TRBV5-6 and TRBJ1-6, with 7 nucleotides matching TRBD1. From germline, CDR1 is SGHDT and CDR2 YYEEEE. The CDR3 covers 14 residues. V was clipped by 0 bases and J by 9 bases; unmatched bases: 3. The CDR3 DNA follows: TGTGCCAGCAGCTTGGACAGGGGAAGTTCACCCCTCCACTTT. Protein: CASSLDRGSSPLHF.

V usage is TRBV5-1 and J usage is TRBJ1-5; D remains ambiguous. CDR1 and CDR2 from the germline V gene are SGHRS and YFSETQ. Trimming stripped 4 bases from V and 0 bases from J, with 11 bases between. The CDR3 contains 15 residues. DNA of the CDR3: TGCGCCAGCAGCCCCGACACAAATAGCAATCAGCCCCAGCATTTT. Amino acids: CASSPDTNSNQPQHF.

This clone was detected once. The V and J genes are TRBV6-1 and TRBJ1-3; D is unclear. CDR3 length: 16 residues. Deletions cut 2 bases from V and 2 bases from J, with 13 bases between. Looked up from germline, CDR1 is MNHNS and CDR2 is SASEGT. CDR3 coding DNA: TGTGCCAGCAGTGAAAGGGCCGGAGGAGCTGGAAACACCATATATTTT. It specifies CASSERAGGAGNTIYF.

The chain joins TRBV12-5 to TRBJ1-4; 7 bases align to TRBD1. V dropped 1 base and J dropped 7; count of bases not matched to a gene: 9. The CDR3 contains 16 residues. CDR1 and CDR2 (germline): LGHNT, FRNRAP. The CDR3 loop reads CASGLGIGQAAEKLFF. The CDR3, as DNA: TGTGCTAGTGGTTTGGGGATAGGACAGGCGGCTGAAAAACTGTTTTTT.

The V gene is TRBV18, the J gene TRBJ2-3, with 7 bases matching TRBD2. The V and J ends lost 3 bases and 3 bases, in that order; junction bases with no gene match: 3. This CDR3 has 14 residues. The germline V gene encodes CDR1 KGHSH and CDR2 LQKENI. The chain's CDR3 is CASSPTSRTDTQYF. DNA of the CDR3: TGTGCCAGCTCACCGACTAGCCGGACAGATACGCAGTATTTT.

This rearrangement joins TRBV24-1 to TRBJ1-4, with 7 bases aligning to TRBD1. This CDR3 is built from 17 residues. Germline V gives CDR1 KGHDR, CDR2 SFDVKD. With V trimmed by 2 bases and J by 2 bases, 7 bases remained unmatched. This chain's CDR3 is CATSDSRQGVTNEKLFF. The CDR3 bases are TGTGCCACCAGTGATTCTAGACAGGGCGTGACTAATGAAAAACTGTTTTTT.

V is TRBV14 and J is TRBJ2-1, with D perhaps TRBD1 (6 bases). CDR1 SGHDN and CDR2 FVKESK come from the germline V gene. Trimming took off 6 bases at V and 2 bases at J, with 23 bases between the two ends. This CDR3 is 18 amino acids long. Here the CDR3 reads CASSPETGWVGTYNEQFF. In DNA, the CDR3 is TGTGCCAGCAGTCCTGAGACAGGATGGGTAGGAACCTACAATGAGCAGTTCTTC.

The chain combines TRBV18 with TRBJ2-1; 9 positions match TRBD1. The V gene's germline CDR1 is KGHSH and CDR2 LQKENI. J gave up 6 bases and V 3 bases, and 3 bases lay outside the gene matches. The CDR3 is 14 amino acids. The CDR3 reads CASSPQTGGNEQFF. CDR3 in DNA: TGTGCCAGCTCACCTCAGACAGGGGGCAATGAGCAGTTCTTC.

The CDR3 DNA reads as TGTGCCAGCAGCTGGGACAGGGAGCAGCCCCAGCATTTT. Translated: CASSWDREQPQHF. This sequence joins TRBV6-5 and TRBJ1-5; 9 bases are shared with TRBD1. The V gene's germline CDR1 is MNHEY and CDR2 SVGAGI. CDR3 length equals 13 residues. V lost 6 bases and J lost 7; bases outside the gene matches: 4.

The CDR3 coding sequence is TGTGCCTGGAGTGTAGACGGGAGTAACTATGGCTACACCTTC. Translation gives CAWSVDGSNYGYTF. The chain combines TRBV30 with TRBJ1-2; D call uncertain. Trimming cost V 0 bases and J 1 base, with 9 bases left between them. CDR3 length equals 14 residues. CDR1 GTSNPN and CDR2 SVGIG come from the germline V gene (reference sequence).

The V call is TRBV6-5, the J call TRBJ2-2; 7 bases align to TRBD2. The junction had 7 bases not matched to a gene; V was cut back by 6 bases and J by 3 bases. Germline CDR1 MNHEY, CDR2 SVGAGI. The CDR3 has 15 amino acids. This chain's CDR3 is CASRSGKEYTGELFF. The CDR3 coding sequence is TGTGCCAGCAGGAGCGGGAAAGAGTACACCGGGGAGCTGTTTTTT.

This clone has more than one count but fewer than ten. J is TRBJ2-7 and V is TRBV28, with a tentative D call TRBD1 (5 bases). There are 14 residues in the CDR3. The ends were cut back, 5 bases at V and 3 bases at J, with 14 bases in the middle. CDR1 and CDR2 from the germline V gene are MDHEN and SYDVKM. The DNA of the CDR3 is TGTGCCAGCAGTGGGGCCCCACCGCTCTACGAGCAGTACTTC. It is translated as CASSGAPPLYEQYF.

The chain joins TRBV12-5 to TRBJ2-5, with D possibly being TRBD1 (5 bases). The germline V gene has CDR1 LGHNT and CDR2 FRNRAP. This CDR3 has 12 residues. V was clipped by 8 bases and J by 4 bases, with 11 bases between them. The chain's CDR3 is CASRGQGETQYF. In DNA, the CDR3 is TGTGCTAGTAGGGGCCAGGGAGAGACCCAGTACTTC.